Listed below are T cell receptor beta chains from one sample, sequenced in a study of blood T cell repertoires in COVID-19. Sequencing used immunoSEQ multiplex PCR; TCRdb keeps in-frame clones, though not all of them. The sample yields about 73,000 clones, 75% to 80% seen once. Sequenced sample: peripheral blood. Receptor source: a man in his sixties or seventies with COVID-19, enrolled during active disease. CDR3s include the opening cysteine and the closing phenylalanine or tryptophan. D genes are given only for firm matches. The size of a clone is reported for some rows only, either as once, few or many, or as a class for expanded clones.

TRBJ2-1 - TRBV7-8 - TGTGCCAGCAGCCCTGGGGGGTCGGTGAATGAGCAGTTCTTC CASSPGGSVNEQFF
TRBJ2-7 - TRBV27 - TGTGCCAGCAGTTTATCTCGTGGAGGGCCCTACGAGCAGTACTTC CASSLSRGGPYEQYF
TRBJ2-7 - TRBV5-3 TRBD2 TGTGCCAGAACGGCTAGCGGGAGGGCCGGAAGCTCCTACGAGCAGTACTTC CARTASGRAGSSYEQYF
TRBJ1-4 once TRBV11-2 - TGTGCCAGCACCCCTCAGATGACAGGTGAAAAACTGTTTTTT CASTPQMTGEKLFF
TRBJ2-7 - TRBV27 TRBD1 TGTGCCAGCAGTTTAAACCGGGACAGCGAGCAGTACTTC CASSLNRDSEQYF
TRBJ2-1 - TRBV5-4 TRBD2 TGTGCCAGCAGCCCCGGACTAGCGGGAGGTGGGTACAATGAGCAGTTCTTC CASSPGLAGGGYNEQFF
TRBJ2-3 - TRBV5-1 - TGCGCCAGCAGCTTGGGACCGGGGGGCACAGATACGCAGTATTTT CASSLGPGGTDTQYF
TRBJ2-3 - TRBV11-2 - TGTGCCAGCAGCTTAGCGGGGTCCAGATATACGCAGTATTTT CASSLAGSRYTQYF
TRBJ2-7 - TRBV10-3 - TGTGCCCCCGGGGGACTCTACGAGCAGTACTTC CAPGGLYEQYF
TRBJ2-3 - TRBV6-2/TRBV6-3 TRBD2 TGTGCCAGCAGCCCCGGGGGGGATACGCAGTATTTT CASSPGGDTQYF
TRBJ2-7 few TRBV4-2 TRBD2 TGTGCCAGCGGACCCGGGACTAGCGACTACGAGCAGTACTTC CASGPGTSDYEQYF
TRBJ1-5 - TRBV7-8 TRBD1 TGTGCCAGCAGCTCAGTGGGGACAGGGTTTAGCAATCAGCCCCAGCATTTT CASSSVGTGFSNQPQHF
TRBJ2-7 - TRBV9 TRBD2 TGTGCCAGCAGCGTTACGGCTAGCGGGAGTTTATCATACGAGCAGTACTTC CASSVTASGSLSYEQYF
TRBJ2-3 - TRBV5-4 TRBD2 TGTGCCAGCCGCCCGGGACTAGCGGGAACAGATACGCAGTATTTT CASRPGLAGTDTQYF
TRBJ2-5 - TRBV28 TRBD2 TGTGCCAGCAGTTTATCCCTAAGCGGGAGGGCCGATCGAAGGACCCAGTACTTC CASSLSLSGRADRRTQYF
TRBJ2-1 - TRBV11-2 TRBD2 TGTGCCAGCACCGGGACTAGCGGGGCGGAGCAGTTCTTC CASTGTSGAEQFF
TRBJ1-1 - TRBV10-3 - TGTGCCATCAGTGACCCCACGGGTATGAACACTGAAGCTTTCTTT CAISDPTGMNTEAFF
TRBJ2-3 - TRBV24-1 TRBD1 TGTGCCACCAGTGATTCGGGGACAGGGCCCGATACGCAGTATTTT CATSDSGTGPDTQYF
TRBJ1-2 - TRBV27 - TGTGCCAGCAGTTCTCAGGGTGCTGGCTACACCTTC CASSSQGAGYTF
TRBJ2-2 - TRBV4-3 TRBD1 TGCGCCAGCAGCCAAAACAAGGGGGCGCAGGCGGGGGAGCTGTTTTTT CASSQNKGAQAGELFF
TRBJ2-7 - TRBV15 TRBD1 TGTGCCACCGGACAGGGTTGGGAGCAGTACTTC CATGQGWEQYF
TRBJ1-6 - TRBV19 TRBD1 TGTGCCAGTAGGGGGACAGTTTATAATTCACCCCTCCACTTT CASRGTVYNSPLHF
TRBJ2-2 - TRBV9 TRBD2 TGTGCCAGCAGCCCACGACTGGTACGGGGGGGCGGGGAGCTGTTTTTT CASSPRLVRGGGELFF
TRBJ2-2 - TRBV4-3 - TGCGCCAGCAGCCAAGAATTTGGGCGCCCTTCCGTCACCGGGGAGCTGTTTTTT CASSQEFGRPSVTGELFF
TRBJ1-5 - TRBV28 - TGTGCCAGCAGTTCTCCCTCAGAGGGTCTGTTGGATCAGCCCCAGCATTTT CASSSPSEGLLDQPQHF
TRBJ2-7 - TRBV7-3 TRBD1 TGTGCCAGCAGCCCGTCAGGGGGCAGCGAGCAGTACTTC CASSPSGGSEQYF
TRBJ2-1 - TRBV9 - TGTGCCAGCAGCCTAAACGGCGGGTCCCCATTCGCCAGTGAGCAGTTCTTC CASSLNGGSPFASEQFF
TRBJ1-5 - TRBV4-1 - TGCGCCAGCAGCCAATCCGGAGGGGCCTTCAATCAGCCCCAGCATTTT CASSQSGGAFNQPQHF
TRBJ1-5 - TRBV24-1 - TGTGCCACCAGTGCCACCACAGGGAATAGCAATCAGCCCCAGCATTTT CATSATTGNSNQPQHF
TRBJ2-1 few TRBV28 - TGTGCCAGCAGTTTGCTAGCGTTCTACAATGAGCAGTTCTTC CASSLLAFYNEQFF
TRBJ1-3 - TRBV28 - TGTGCCAGCAGTTTTGGGGGGACGACTGGAAACACCATATATTTT CASSFGGTTGNTIYF
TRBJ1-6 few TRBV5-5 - TGTGCCAGCAGCTTGGACTTTAATTCACCCCTCCACTTT CASSLDFNSPLHF
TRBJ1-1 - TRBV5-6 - TGTGCCAGCAGCCCGGGGGAGAACACTGAAGCTTTCTTT CASSPGENTEAFF
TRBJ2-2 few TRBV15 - TGTGCCACCAGCCCACCTAGCGCTTACACCGGGGAGCTGTTTTTT CATSPPSAYTGELFF
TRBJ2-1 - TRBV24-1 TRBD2 TGTGCCACCAGTGACGTTAGCGGGAGCTCGCCTATTCTCAATGAGCAGTTCTTC CATSDVSGSSPILNEQFF
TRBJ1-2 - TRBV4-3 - TGCGCCAGCAGCCAGAATGGAGCCCCTGGGGAGAATGGCTACACCTTC CASSQNGAPGENGYTF
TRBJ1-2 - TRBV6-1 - TGTGCCAGCAGTGAGCAGAGGGGACTATACTATGGCTACACCTTC CASSEQRGLYYGYTF
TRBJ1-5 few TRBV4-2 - TGTGCCAGCAGCCAAGATAGGAGGGTAGGGGCCTATCAGCCCCAGCATTTT CASSQDRRVGAYQPQHF
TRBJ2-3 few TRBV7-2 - TGTGCCAGCAGCTTAGCGCGGGATACGCAGTATTTT CASSLARDTQYF
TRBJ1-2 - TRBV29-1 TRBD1 TGCAGCGTTGAGGGCAGGGGGAGCTATGGCTACACCTTC CSVEGRGSYGYTF